The subject of this entry is one T cell receptor (beta chain). Antigen: not known. This CDR3 region has 16 residues. Trimming pared 0 bases from V and 2 bases from J, leaving 14 bases between. Germline loops: CDR1 SGHNT, CDR2 YENEEA. This sample stems from a study of graft-versus-host responses after intestinal transplantation. Assay used: immunoSEQ multiplex PCR; TCRdb lists only in-frame clones, some missing. The repertoire holds about 84,000 clones, 85% to 95% seen once, with 0.3% to 0.35% in the top ten. This sequence joins TRBV11-3 and TRBJ2-7, with a weak D call TRBD2 (6 bases). The TCR comes from a human donor who was the organ donor for an intestinal transplant. Source: unstimulated CD4+ T cells sorted from spleen or lymph node cells, taken before transplant. The CDR3 nucleotides read TGTGCCAGCAGCTTAGATATAGGGCTAGCGACCTACGAGCAGTACTTC. Protein sequence: CASSLDIGLATYEQYF.